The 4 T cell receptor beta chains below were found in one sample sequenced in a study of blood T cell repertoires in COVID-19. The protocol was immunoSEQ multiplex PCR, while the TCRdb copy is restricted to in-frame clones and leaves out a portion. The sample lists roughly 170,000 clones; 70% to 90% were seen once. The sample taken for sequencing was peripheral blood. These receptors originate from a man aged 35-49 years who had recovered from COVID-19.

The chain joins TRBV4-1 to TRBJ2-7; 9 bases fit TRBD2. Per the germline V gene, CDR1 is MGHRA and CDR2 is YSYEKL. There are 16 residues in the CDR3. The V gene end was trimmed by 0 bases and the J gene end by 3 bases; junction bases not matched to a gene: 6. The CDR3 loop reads CASSQEGLAGHYEQYF. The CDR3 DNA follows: TGCGCCAGCAGCCAAGAAGGCCTAGCGGGGCACTACGAGCAGTACTTC.

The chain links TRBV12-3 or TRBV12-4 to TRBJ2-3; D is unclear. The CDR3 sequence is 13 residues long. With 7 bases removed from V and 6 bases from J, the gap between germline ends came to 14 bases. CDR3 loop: CASTQDIPDTQYF. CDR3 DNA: TGTGCCAGCACCCAAGACATCCCCGATACGCAGTATTTT.

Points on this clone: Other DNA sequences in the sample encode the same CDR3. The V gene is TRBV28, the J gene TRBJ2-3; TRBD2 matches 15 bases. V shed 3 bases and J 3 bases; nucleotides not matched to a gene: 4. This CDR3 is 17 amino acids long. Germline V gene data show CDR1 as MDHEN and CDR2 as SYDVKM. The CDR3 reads CASSFPGTSGRTDTQYF. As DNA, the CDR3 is TGTGCCAGCAGTTTCCCCGGGACTAGCGGGAGGACAGATACGCAGTATTTT.

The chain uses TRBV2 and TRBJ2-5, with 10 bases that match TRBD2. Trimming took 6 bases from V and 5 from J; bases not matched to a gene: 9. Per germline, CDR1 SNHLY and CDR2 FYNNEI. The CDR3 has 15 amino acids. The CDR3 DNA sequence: TGTGCCAGCAGCCAAAGCGGGGGGGCCTCTGAGACCCAGTACTTC. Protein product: CASSQSGGASETQYF.